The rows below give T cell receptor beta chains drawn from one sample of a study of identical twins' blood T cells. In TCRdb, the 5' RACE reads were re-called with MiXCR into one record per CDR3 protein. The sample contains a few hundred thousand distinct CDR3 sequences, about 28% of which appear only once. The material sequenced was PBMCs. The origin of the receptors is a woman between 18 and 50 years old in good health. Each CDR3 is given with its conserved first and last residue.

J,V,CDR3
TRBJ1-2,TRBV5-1,CASSLQGRAYGYTF
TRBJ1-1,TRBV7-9,CASSKGGTVNTEAFF
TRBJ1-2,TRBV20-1,CSATGTYGYTF
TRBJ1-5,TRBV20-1,CSASPPGAGQPQHF
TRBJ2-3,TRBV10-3,CAISEALTDTQYF
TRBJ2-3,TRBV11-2,CAAGAGNTQYF
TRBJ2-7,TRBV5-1,CASSIRRDTSYEQYF
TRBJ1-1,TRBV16,CASSSKAFGHSTEAFF
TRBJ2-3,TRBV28,CASRPRDNLRDTQYF
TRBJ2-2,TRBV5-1,CASSRMTGDNTGELFF
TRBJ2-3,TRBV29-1,CSVPLGADTQYF
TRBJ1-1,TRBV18,CASSPQGDFQAFF
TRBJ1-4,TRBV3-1,CASSQGGQPLEKLFF
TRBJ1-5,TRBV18,CASSPSTYSNQPQHF
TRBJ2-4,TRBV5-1,CASSSLGGKNIQYF
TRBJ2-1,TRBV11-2,CTSSPSLARQFF
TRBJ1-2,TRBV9,CASSVRELPPNYGYTF
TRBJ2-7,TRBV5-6,CASSLVGTLTYEQYF
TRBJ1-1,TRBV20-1,CSAPFQGGTEAFF
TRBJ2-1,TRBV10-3,CAISELAEQFF
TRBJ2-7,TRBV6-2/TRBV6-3,CASKTGGQYEQYF
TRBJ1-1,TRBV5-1,CASSLFEDDEAFF
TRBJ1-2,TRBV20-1,CSASQSNYGYTF
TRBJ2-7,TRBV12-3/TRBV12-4,CASSSAGDYEQYF
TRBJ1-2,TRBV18,CASSPPSSYGYTF
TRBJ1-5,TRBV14,CASSLGNRAKHF
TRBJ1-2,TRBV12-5,CASGSRGYGYTF
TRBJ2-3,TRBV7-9,CASSSKLAGVRDTQYF
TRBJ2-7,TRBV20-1,CSATTGTDYEKYF
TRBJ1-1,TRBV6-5,CASSYSQGRAEAFF
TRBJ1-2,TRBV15,CATSRAWGDGYTF
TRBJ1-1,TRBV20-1,CSARRLVLKDTEAFF
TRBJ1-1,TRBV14,CVSSQDQIEAFF
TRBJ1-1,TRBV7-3,CASSTDRGANTEAFF
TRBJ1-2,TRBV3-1,CASSQFLYGYTF
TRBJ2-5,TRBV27,CASSTPKQETQYF
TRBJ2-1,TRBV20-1,CSARGGRQGADEQFF
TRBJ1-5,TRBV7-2,CASSRDRGTNQPQHF
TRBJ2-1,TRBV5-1,CASSLVIGGYNEQFF
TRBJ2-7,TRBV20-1,CSATGLAGGGHEQYF
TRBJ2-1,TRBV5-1,CASSDSGGSYNEQFF
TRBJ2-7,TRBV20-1,CSTQRGDFYEQYF
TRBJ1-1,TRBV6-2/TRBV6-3,CASSPHGNGAFF